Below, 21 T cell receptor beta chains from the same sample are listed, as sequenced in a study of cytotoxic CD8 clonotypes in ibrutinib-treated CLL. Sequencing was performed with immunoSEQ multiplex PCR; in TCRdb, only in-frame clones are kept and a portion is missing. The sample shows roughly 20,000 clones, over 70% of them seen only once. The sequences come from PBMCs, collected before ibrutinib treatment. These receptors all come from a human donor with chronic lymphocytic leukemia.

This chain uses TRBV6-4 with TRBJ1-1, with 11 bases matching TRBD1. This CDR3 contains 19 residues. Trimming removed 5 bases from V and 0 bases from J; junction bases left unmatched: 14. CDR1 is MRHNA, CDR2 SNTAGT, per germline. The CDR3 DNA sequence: TGTGCCAGCAGTCCCCGTGGGAAAAGGACAGGGGGCCTGAACACTGAAGCTTTCTTT. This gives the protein CASSPRGKRTGGLNTEAFF.

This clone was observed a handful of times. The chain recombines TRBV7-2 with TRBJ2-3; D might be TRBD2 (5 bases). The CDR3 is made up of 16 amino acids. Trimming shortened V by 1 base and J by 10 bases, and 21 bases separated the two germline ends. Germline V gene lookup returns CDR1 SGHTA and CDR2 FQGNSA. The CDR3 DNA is TGTGCCAGCAGCTTAGGGTTGGCAGGCGGAGGTACTGCGCAGTATTTT. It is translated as CASSLGLAGGGTAQYF.

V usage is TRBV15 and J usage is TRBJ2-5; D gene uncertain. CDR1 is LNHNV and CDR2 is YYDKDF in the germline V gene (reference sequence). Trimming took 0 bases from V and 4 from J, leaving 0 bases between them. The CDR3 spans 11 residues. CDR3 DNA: TGTGCCACCAGCAGAGAAGAGACCCAGTACTTC. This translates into CATSREETQYF.

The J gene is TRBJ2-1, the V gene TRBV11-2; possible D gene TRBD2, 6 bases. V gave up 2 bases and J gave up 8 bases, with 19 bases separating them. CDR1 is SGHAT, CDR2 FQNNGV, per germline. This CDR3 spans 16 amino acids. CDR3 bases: TGTGCCAGCAGCTTAATAGGTCAGGGAGGCAGCGATGAGCAGTTCTTC. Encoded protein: CASSLIGQGGSDEQFF.

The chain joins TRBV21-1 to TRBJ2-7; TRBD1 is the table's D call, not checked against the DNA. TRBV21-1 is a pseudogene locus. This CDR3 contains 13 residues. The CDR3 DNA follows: TGTGCCAGCAGCACCACAGGACCCCACGAGCAGTACTTC. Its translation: CASSTTGPHEQYF.

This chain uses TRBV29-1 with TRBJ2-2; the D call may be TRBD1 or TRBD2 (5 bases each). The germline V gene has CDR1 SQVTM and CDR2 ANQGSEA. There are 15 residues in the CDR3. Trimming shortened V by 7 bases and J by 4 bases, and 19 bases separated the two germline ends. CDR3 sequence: CSARQILDPTGELFF. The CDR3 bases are TGCAGCGCAAGACAGATACTAGACCCCACCGGGGAGCTGTTTTTT.

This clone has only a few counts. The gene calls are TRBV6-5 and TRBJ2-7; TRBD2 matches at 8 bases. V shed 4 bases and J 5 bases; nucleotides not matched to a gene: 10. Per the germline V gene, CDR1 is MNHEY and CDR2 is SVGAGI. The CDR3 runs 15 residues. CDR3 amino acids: CASSSAGAGGDEQYF. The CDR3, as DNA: TGTGCCAGCAGTTCCGCTGGGGCGGGAGGCGACGAGCAGTACTTC.

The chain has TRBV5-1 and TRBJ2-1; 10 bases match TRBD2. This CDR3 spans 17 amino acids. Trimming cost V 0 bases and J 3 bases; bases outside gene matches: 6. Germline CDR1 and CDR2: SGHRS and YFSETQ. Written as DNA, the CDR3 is TGCGCCAGCAGCTTGGAGGTAGCGGGAGGAGGCTACAATGAGCAGTTCTTC. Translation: CASSLEVAGGGYNEQFF. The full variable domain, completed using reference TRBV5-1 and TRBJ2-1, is KAGVTQTPRYLIKTRGQQVTLSCSPISGHRSVSWYQQTPGQGLQFLFEYFSETQRNKGNFPGRFSGRQFSNSRSEMNVSTLELGDSALYLCASSLEVAGGGYNEQFFGPGTRLTVL.

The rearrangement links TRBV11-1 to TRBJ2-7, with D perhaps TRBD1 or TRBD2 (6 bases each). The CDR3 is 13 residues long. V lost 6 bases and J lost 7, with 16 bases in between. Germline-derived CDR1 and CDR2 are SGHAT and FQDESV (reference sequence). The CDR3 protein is CASSSRGPWEQYF. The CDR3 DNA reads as TGTGCCAGCAGTTCTCGGGGGCCCTGGGAGCAGTACTTC.

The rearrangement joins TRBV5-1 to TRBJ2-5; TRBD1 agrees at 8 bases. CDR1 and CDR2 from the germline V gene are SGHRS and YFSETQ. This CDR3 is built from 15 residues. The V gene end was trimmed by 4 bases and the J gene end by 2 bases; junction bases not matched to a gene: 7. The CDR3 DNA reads TGCGCCAGCAGCACCGGGACAGGTCTGCAAGAGACCCAGTACTTC. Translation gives CASSTGTGLQETQYF.

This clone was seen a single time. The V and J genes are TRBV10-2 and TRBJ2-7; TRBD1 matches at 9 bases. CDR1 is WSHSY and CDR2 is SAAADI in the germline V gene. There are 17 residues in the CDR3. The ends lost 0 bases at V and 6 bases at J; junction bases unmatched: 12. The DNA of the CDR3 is TGCGCCAGCAGTGAGTCGGTGAGGGACAGGGCCTCCCTCGAGCAGTACTTC. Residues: CASSESVRDRASLEQYF.

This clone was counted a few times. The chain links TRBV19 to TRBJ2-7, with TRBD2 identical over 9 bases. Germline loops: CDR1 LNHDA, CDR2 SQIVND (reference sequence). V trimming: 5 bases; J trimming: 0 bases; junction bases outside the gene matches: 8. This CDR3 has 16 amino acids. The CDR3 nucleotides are TGTGCCAGTAGTTCGGCGGGAGGGCCCTTCTCCTACGAGCAGTACTTC. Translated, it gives CASSSAGGPFSYEQYF.

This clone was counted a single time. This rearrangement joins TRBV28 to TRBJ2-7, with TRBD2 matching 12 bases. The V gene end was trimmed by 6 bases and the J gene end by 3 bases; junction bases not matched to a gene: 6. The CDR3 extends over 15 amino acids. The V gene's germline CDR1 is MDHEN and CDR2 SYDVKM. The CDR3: CASSAATSGSYEQYF. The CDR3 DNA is TGTGCCAGCAGCGCGGCGACTAGCGGGAGCTACGAGCAGTACTTC.

The CDR3 nucleotides read TGTGCCAGCAGCACCCGGGGTAGCGGGAACACCGGGGAGCTGTTTTTT. Encoded protein: CASSTRGSGNTGELFF. The chain links TRBV9 to TRBJ2-2, with D perhaps matching TRBD2 (6 bases). V dropped 4 bases and J dropped 1 base, with 14 bases sitting between them. The CDR3 spans 16 residues. In germline, CDR1 is SGDLS, CDR2 YYNGEE. Drawing the rest from reference TRBV9 and TRBJ2-2, the complete variable domain is DSGVTQTPKHLITATGQRVTLRCSPRSGDLSVYWYQQSLDQGLQFLIQYYNGEERAKGNILERFSAQQFPDLHSELNLSSLELGDSALYFCASSTRGSGNTGELFFGEGSRLTVL.

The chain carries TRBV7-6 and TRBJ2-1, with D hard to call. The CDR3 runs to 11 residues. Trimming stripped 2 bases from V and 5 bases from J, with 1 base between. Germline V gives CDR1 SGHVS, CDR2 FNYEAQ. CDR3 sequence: CASSLNNEQFF. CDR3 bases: TGTGCCAGCAGCTTAAACAATGAGCAGTTCTTC.

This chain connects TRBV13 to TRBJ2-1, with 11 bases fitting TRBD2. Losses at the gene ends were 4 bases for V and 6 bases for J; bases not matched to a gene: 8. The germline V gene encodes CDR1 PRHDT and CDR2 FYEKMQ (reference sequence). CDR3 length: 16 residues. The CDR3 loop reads CASSSYLAGGINEQFF. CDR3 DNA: TGTGCCAGCAGCTCCTACTTAGCGGGAGGGATCAATGAGCAGTTCTTC.

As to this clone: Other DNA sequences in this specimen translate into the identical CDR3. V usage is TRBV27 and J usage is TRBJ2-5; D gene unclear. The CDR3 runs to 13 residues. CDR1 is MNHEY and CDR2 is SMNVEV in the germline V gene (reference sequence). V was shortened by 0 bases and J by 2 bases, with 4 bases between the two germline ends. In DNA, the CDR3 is TGTGCCAGCAGTTTATCGGCTCAAGAGACCCAGTACTTC. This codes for CASSLSAQETQYF.

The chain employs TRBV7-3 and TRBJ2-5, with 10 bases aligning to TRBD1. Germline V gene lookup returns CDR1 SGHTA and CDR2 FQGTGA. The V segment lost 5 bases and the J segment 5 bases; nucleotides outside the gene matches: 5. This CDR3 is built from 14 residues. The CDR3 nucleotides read TGTGCCAGCAGCCAAGGGGGACAGGGGGAGACCCAGTACTTC. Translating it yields CASSQGGQGETQYF.

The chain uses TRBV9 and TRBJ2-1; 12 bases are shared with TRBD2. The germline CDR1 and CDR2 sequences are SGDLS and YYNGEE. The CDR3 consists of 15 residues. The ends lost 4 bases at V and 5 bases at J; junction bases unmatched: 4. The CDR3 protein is CASSSSGRANNEQFF. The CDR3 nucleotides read TGTGCCAGCAGCTCTAGCGGGAGGGCCAACAATGAGCAGTTCTTC.

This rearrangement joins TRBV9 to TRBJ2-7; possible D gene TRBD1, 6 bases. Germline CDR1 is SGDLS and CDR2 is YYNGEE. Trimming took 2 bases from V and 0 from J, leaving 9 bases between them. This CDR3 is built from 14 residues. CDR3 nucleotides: TGTGCCAGCAGCGTTACAGGGAGCTCCTACGAGCAGTACTTC. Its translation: CASSVTGSSYEQYF.

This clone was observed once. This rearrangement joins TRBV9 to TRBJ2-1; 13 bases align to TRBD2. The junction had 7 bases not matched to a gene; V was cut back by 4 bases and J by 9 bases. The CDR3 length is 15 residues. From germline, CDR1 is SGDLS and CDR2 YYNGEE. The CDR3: CASSSGLAGVVEQFF. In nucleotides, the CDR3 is TGTGCCAGCAGCTCCGGACTAGCGGGAGTGGTTGAGCAGTTCTTC.